The following is a T cell receptor beta chain sequence with its context. This sample was taken from a study of cytomegalovirus exposure and HLA in healthy donors. V was pared by 6 bases and J by 9 bases, with 13 bases between. The CDR3 runs 12 residues. From germline, CDR1 is SGDLS and CDR2 YYNGEE. PCR used 60 Vbeta primers and 13 Jbeta primers. Generated by immunoSEQ multiplex PCR, the TCRdb table keeps only in-frame clones and is missing some. Of about 160,000 clones listed, about four fifths are singletons. Material for sequencing was PBMCs. The clonotype was recovered from a man over 45 in good health and CMV-seropositive. The gene calls are TRBV9 and TRBJ2-1, with D perhaps TRBD1 (5 bases). In DNA form, the CDR3 reads TGTGCCAGCACCGCGTGGGGCTCTGAGCAGTTCTTC. Amino acids: CASTAWGSEQFF.